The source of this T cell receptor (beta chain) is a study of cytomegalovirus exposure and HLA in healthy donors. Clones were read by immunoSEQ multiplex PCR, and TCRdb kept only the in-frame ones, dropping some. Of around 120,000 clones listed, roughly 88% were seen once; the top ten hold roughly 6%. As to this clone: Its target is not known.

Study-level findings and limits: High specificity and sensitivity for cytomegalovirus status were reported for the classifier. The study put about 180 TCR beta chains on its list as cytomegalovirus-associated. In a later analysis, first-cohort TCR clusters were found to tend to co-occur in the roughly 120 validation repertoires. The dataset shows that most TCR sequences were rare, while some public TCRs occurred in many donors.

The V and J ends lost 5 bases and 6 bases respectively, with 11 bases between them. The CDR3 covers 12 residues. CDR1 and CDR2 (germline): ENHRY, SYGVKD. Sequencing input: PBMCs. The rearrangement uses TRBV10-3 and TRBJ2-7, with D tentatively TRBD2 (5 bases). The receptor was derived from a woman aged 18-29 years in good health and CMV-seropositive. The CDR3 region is CAISSLGGEQYF. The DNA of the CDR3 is TGTGCCATCAGTTCACTAGGCGGCGAGCAGTACTTC.